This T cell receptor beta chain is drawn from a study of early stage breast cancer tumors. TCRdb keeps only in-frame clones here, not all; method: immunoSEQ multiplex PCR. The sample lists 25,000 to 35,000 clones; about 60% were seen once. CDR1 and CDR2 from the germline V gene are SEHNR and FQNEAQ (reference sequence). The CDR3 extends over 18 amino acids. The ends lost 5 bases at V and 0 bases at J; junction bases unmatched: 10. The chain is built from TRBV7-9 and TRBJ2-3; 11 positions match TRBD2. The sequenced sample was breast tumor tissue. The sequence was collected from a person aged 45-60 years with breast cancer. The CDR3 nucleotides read TGTGCCAGCAGCCCGAATAAAAGACTAGCGGGGAGCACAGATACGCAGTATTTT. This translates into CASSPNKRLAGSTDTQYF.